This TCR beta chain appears in the sequencing data of a study of cytomegalovirus exposure and HLA in healthy donors (TCRdb year 2017). In terms of the full investigation: An earlier analysis of about 560 of the donors reported under 300 Gb of sequence data and some 110 million unique TCR beta sequences obtained from roughly 180 million T cells. In a later genetic analysis, genome-wide SNP genotypes for about 65% of the roughly 670 donors were used, and that subset was treated as a discovery cohort. Of the roughly 400 genotyped donors, more than 75% were placed in the genetic ancestry cluster associated with self-reported Caucasian donors. In a later analysis, previously published TCR beta repertoires from more than 500 donors were re-analyzed and high-resolution HLA genotyping was added so that TCR occurrence patterns could be studied. Rather than using new phenotypic data, the later analysis identified candidate immune exposures from TCR beta sequences and from how often those sequences occurred across donors. The study used immunosequencing to profile the T cell repertoires of about 670 subjects and linked those repertoires to cytomegalovirus serostatus. Roughly five DR-DQ haplotypes were handled as single units for association and clustering, since linkage in the cohort was strong. The number of typed donors differed by locus: roughly 629-640 for A, B, C, DRB1 and DQB1; roughly 510 for DQA1; over 600 for DPA1; and 400 to 480 for DPB1. All discovery cohort repertoires had been generated on a single sequencing platform. HLA typing covered class I and class II loci at four-digit resolution. In addition to the first cohort of approximately 650 subjects, a separate validation cohort of 100 to 150 different subjects was used. To predict cytomegalovirus infection status, the study combined high-throughput TCR immunosequencing, statistical association of individual TCRs with disease status, and machine learning. Alongside the repertoire data, information on donor age, sex, ethnicity and CMV serostatus was compiled. To decide whether each TCR beta V gene segment behaved as functional or pseudogenic, an earlier analysis of 587 of the donors relied on high-throughput TCR beta sequencing. Among some 410 genotyped donors of the cohort, an average of approximately 220,000 unique TCR beta nucleotide sequences was sequenced per donor, of which about 18% were non-productive. The aim of the study was to test whether cataloging public T cell receptors could identify signatures of past pathogen exposure. An early release that covered approximately 600 HLA-typed donors contained 250 to 350 gigabases of sequencing data and 75 million to 100 million unique TCR sequences. What the work shows at the level of the full study, not this receptor alone: Correlated functional status among segregating V segments might be attributable to linkage disequilibrium, but an unknown experimental factor could not be ruled out. HLA typing was unavailable for some donors at each locus, so association tests used only the typed subset. According to a later analysis, parvovirus B19, influenza, CMV and Epstein-Barr virus appeared linked to several top co-occurrence clusters. A later analysis found that HLA-associated TCR beta chains were more clonally expanded and had lower generation probabilities than equally common non-associated chains. In a later genetic analysis, a missense DCLRE1C variant was associated with V-gene and J-gene trimming of TCR beta chains, and the association was replicated in an independent cohort. Some IMGT-functional V segments, including TRBV6-2 and TRBV6-3, could not be told apart with the 87-base-pair reads, so those segments were excluded. A further reported finding was that TCR beta sequences accurately predicted the HLA-A and HLA-B alleles for most subjects in the first cohort. The presence/absence analyses assumed that sequencing depth was roughly uniform across donors, and that assumption may not be true. Cytomegalovirus status was reported to be diagnosed by the classifier with high specificity and sensitivity in both the original and validation cohorts. In the study, 164 TCR beta chains were listed as associated with cytomegalovirus. In this cohort, only TCR beta chains were sequenced, and detectable features were limited by the absence of alpha or paired-chain data. A later analysis found that TCR association rates varied across HLA loci, with DRB1 alleles showing the most associated TCRs and HLA-C alleles the fewest. Specific HLA alleles were associated with 15,000 to 20,000 TCR beta sequences at a false discovery rate of 0.05 in a later analysis. In an earlier analysis of 587 of the donors, most TCR beta V segments appeared in productive rearrangements about 87% or about 30% of the time, broadly matching IMGT annotations. Compared with the roughly 670-donor mean, donors in an Asian-associated ancestry cluster had fewer N-insertions in productive TCRs, according to a later genetic analysis. In a later analysis, most CMV-associated TCR beta chains were found to appear HLA-restricted, with HLA associations seemingly driven largely by CMV exposure. A few of the identified cytomegalovirus-associated TCR beta chains were confirmed in vitro to be specific for cytomegalovirus antigens. A cluster of highly shared sequence variants was judged likely to be a technical artifact of the sequencing pipeline. While some public TCRs were present in many individuals, most TCR sequences turned up only very rarely across donors. The only immune exposure information available for the cohort was CMV serostatus. The earlier analysis of almost 600 of the donors excluded roughly 17 rarely observed V segments, including chromosome 9 orphons, because counts were too low. The authors suggested that the approach could potentially be extended to other disease states and immunological phenotypes. When HLA alleles, especially DR and DQ, strongly co-occurred, TCR associations were difficult to assign to individual alleles.

The junction shows trimming of 4 bases on V and 5 bases on J, and the gene matches do not reach 2 bases of it. The CDR3 numbers 14 residues from cysteine through phenylalanine. Only the CDR3 region is kept as DNA, spanning 42 bases read in frame from base 1. Reading the germline V gene gives CDR1 SGDLS and CDR2 YYNGEE. Libraries were made using the immunoSEQ multiplex PCR assay. For the multiplex PCR, a mixture combining 60 forward primers for TCR Vbeta segments and 13 reverse primers for TCR Jbeta segments was used. The CDR3 region of rearranged TCR beta genes was amplified from genomic DNA with a multiplex PCR assay. The Illumina HiSeq System was used to sequence the amplified TCR beta libraries as 87-base-pair reads. The authors' pipeline ran thus. In a later analysis, around 80 million unique TCR beta chains were counted across the roughly 610 repertoires, and roughly 11 million of these chains were shared by at least two donors. To remove PCR and sequencing errors, raw reads were error-corrected and collapsed into unique sequences using a nearest-neighbor algorithm that merged closely related sequences. Alignment of CDR3 sequences to IMGT reference sequences was used to assign V, D and J gene segments. For a sequence to be retained, at least a six-nucleotide match to both a V gene segment and a J gene segment was required. A rearrangement was called productive if the CDR3 had no stop codons and remained in frame with V and J, and every other rearrangement was called non-productive. CDR3 was defined by IMGT convention, running from the second conserved V-encoded cysteine to the conserved J-encoded phenylalanine. Sequences without an unambiguous match to a single V gene segment were excluded from the earlier analysis of 500 to 700 of the donors. An earlier analysis of some 610 of the donors called V segments functional above 56.7% productive rearrangements and segregating when the between-donor standard deviation exceeded 5%. A statistical classification framework was built for diagnosing cytomegalovirus status from the catalog of TCR beta chain sequences. In a later analysis, TCR nucleotide sequences were compared against IMGT/GENE-DB human TR gene sequences so that V and J genes could be assigned. Using the TCRdist pipeline, a later analysis assigned CDR3 sequences along with most-parsimonious VDJ recombination scenarios. A later analysis defined each TCR beta chain by its CDR3 amino acid sequence plus V-gene family, and excluded reads lacking a unique V-gene family. In a later analysis, around 650 highly shared, low-generation-probability nucleotide sequences were removed to address suspected cross-contamination and a sequencing artifact. For each public chain, a later analysis derived a clonal expansion index from normalized ranks of inferred template counts within each repertoire. A later analysis computed generation probabilities with a VDJ recombination model fitted to out-of-frame rearrangements, and checked the results against IGoR. In a later analysis, TCR-TCR, TCR-HLA and TCR-CMV co-occurrence was scored with hypergeometric tests, and a repertoire-size bias correction was applied to TCR pairs. In a later analysis, false discovery rates were estimated by permuting HLA or CMV assignments 20 times. In a later analysis, co-occurring TCRs were grouped using DBSCAN, and TCRdist sequence similarity was added for clustering within HLA-allele-positive subsets. For co-occurrence clustering, repertoires with fewer than 30,000 or more than 120,000 public chains were excluded, along with four or five repertoires with anomalous nucleotide sharing. Entries here come from immuneACCESS through TCRdb and include only in-frame sequences with V and J called. Some clones fail to appear in such tables; in the studies checked, an unresolved V gene covers under half of the shortfall, and the cause of the remainder is unknown. V, J and clone size are those of that table, while D and trimming were read from the DNA. The sample profile shows around 99,000 clones; around 77% of them were found once. The top ten clones comprise roughly 3.2% of the sample.

The cohort was made up of 666 healthy bone marrow donors. All cohort members were sampled while nominally healthy, although unrecorded immune exposures were likely present. The donor tested CMV seronegative, placing the donor among the roughly 400 seronegative members of the cohort. Each donor provided a peripheral blood sample, and peripheral blood mononuclear cells were used for TCR beta sequencing. The Qiagen DNeasy Blood Extraction Kit was used to extract genomic DNA from the blood cell samples. Concerning this clone: The antigen it binds to is not known. Per-base quality was not reported, and no clone a single base away is much larger than it.

This clonotype was obtained from a man aged 35-49 years in good health and CMV-seronegative. The sequence is built from TRBV9 and TRBJ1-5, with 11 bases aligning to TRBD1. Specimen: PBMCs. The bases are TGTGCCAGCAGCTTGGGACAGGGGGATCAGCCCCAGCATTTT. The resulting protein is CASSLGQGDQPQHF. Here the CDR3 is joined to the reference TRBV9 and TRBJ1-5 genes, and the full variable domain is: DSGVTQTPKHLITATGQRVTLRCSPRSGDLSVYWYQQSLDQGLQFLIQYYNGEERAKGNILERFSAQQFPDLHSELNLSSLELGDSALYFCASSLGQGDQPQHFGDGTRLSIL.